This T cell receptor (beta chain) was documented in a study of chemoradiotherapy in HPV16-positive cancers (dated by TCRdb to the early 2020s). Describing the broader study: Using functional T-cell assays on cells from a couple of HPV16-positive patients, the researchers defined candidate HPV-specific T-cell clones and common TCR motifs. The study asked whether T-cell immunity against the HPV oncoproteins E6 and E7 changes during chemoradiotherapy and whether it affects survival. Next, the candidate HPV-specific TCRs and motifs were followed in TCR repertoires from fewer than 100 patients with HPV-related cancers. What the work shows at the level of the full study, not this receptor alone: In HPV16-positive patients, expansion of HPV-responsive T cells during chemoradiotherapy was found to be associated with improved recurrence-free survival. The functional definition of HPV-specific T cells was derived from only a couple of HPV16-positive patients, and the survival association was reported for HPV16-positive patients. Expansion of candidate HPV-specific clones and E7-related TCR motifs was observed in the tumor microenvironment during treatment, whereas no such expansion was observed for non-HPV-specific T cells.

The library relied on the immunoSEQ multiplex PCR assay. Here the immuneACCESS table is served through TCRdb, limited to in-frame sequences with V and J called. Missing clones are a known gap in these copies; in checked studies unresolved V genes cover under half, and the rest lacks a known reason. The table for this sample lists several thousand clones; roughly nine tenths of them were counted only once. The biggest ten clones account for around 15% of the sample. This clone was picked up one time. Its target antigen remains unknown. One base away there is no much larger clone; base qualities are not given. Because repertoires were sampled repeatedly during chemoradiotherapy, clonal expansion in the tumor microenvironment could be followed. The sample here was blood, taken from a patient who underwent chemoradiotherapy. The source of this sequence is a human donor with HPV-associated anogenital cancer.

DNA sequence: TGTGCCAGCAGCTTGGCACAGCTATACACTGAAGCTTTCTTT. It specifies CASSLAQLYTEAFF. The chain couples TRBV13 to TRBJ1-1; there is no confident call for the D gene. From the cysteine up to the phenylalanine, the CDR3 has a length of 14 residues. CDR3 DNA only is kept here, 42 bases in frame from base 1. The CDR1 and CDR2 encoded by the germline V gene (reference sequence) are PRHDT and FYEKMQ. Trimming takes 3 bases from V and 3 bases from J, and the germline ends sit 11 bases apart.